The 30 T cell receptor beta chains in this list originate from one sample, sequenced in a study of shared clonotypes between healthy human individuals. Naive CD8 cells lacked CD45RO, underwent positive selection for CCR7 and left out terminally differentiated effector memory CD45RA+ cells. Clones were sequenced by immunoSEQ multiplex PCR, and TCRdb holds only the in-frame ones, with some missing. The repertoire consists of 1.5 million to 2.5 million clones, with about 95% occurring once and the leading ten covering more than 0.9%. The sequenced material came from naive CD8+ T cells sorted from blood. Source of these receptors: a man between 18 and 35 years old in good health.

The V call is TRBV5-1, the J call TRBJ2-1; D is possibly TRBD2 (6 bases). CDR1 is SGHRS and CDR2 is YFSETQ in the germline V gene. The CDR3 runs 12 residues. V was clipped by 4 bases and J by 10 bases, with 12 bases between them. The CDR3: CASSLAGWEQFF. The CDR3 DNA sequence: TGCGCCAGCAGCCTCGCGGGGTGGGAGCAGTTCTTC.

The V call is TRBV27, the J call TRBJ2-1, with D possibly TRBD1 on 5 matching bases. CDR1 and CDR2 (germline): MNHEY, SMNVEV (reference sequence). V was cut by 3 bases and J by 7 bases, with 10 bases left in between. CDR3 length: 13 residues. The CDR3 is CASSFGRVNEQFF. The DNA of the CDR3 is TGTGCCAGCAGTTTTGGCAGGGTAAATGAGCAGTTCTTC.

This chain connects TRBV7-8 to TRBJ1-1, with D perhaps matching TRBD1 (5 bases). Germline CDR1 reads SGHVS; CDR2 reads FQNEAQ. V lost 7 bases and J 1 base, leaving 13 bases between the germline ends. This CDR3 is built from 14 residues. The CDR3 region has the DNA TGTGCCAGCACCCCCGGGGGGGAGAACACTGAAGCTTTCTTT. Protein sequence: CASTPGGENTEAFF.

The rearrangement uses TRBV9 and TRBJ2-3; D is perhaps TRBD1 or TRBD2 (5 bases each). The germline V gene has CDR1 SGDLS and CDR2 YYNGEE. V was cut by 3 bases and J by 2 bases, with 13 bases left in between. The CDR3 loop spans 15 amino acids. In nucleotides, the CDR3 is TGTGCCAGCAGCGCCGAGGGACCGCACACAGATACGCAGTATTTT. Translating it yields CASSAEGPHTDTQYF.

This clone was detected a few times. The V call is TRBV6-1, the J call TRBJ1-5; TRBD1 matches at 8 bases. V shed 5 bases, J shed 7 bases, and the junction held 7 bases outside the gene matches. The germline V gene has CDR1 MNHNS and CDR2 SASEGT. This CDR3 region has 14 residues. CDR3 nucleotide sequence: TGTGCCAGCAGTAGGACAGGGTTAGGACAGCCCCAGCATTTT. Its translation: CASSRTGLGQPQHF.

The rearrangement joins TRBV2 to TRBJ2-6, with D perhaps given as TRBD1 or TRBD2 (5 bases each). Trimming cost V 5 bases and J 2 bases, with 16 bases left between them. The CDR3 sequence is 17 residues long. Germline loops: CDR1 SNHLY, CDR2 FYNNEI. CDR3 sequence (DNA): TGTGCCAGCAGTTCCGGGACCCTAGAGGCTGGGGCCAACGTCCTGACTTTC. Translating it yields CASSSGTLEAGANVLTF.

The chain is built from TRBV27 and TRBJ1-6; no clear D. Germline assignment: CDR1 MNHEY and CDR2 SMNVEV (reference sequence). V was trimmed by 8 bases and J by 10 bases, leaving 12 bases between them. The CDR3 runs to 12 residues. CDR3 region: CASPRGKSPLHF. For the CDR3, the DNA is TGTGCCAGCCCTCGAGGGAAGTCACCCCTCCACTTT.

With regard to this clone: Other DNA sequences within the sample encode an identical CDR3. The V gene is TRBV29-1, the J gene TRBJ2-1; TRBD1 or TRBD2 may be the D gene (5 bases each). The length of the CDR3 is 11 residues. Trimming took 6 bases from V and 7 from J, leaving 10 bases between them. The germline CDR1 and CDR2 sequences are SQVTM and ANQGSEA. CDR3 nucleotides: TGCAGCGTACCTGAGGGGAATGAGCAGTTCTTC. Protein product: CSVPEGNEQFF.

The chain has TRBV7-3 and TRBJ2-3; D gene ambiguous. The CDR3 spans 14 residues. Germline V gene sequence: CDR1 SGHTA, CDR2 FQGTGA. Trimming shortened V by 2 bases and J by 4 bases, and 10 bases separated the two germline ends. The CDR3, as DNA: TGTGCCAGCAGCTTAGACCTGGGCTCAGATACGCAGTATTTT. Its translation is CASSLDLGSDTQYF. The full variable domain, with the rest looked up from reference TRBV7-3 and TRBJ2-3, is GAGVSQTPSNKVTEKGKYVELRCDPISGHTALYWYRQSLGQGPEFLIYFQGTGAADDSGLPNDRFFAVRPEGSVSTLKIQRTERGDSAVYLCASSLDLGSDTQYFGPGTRLTVL.

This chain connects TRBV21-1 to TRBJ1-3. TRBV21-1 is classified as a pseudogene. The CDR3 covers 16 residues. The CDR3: CASSKVRRGVGNTIYF. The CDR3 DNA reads TGTGCCAGCAGCAAAGTAAGACGCGGAGTAGGGAACACCATATATTTT.

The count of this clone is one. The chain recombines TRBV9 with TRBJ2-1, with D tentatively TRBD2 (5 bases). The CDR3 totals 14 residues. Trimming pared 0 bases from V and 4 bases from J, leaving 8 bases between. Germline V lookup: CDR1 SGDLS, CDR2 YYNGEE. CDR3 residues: CASSVVSGYNEQFF. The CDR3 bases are TGTGCCAGCAGCGTAGTGTCGGGATACAATGAGCAGTTCTTC.

In nucleotides, the CDR3 is TGTGCCAGCAGCATAACCGGGACTAGCGGCGAGCAGTACTTC. Translating it yields CASSITGTSGEQYF. The J gene is TRBJ2-7, the V gene TRBV5-6; TRBD2 matches 11 bases. Germline loops: CDR1 SGHDT, CDR2 YYEEEE. V trimming: 4 bases; J trimming: 6 bases; junction bases outside the gene matches: 6. The CDR3 has 14 amino acids. Using reference TRBV5-6 and TRBJ2-7 for the parts outside the CDR3, the full variable domain is DAGVTQSPTHLIKTRGQQVTLRCSPKSGHDTVSWYQQALGQGPQFIFQYYEEEERQRGNFPDRFSGHQFPNYSSELNVNALLLGDSALYLCASSITGTSGEQYFGPGTRLTVT.

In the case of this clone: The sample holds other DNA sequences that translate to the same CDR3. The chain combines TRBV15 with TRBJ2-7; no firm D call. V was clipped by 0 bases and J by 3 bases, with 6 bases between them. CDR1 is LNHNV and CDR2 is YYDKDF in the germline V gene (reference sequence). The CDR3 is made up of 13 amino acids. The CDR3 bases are TGTGCCACCAGCAGAGATCCCGGCTACGAGCAGTACTTC. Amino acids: CATSRDPGYEQYF.

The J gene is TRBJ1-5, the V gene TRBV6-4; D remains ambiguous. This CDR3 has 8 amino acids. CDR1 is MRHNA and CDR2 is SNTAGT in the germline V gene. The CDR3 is CVIDIVHF. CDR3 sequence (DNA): TGTGTAATCGACATAGTGCATTTT.

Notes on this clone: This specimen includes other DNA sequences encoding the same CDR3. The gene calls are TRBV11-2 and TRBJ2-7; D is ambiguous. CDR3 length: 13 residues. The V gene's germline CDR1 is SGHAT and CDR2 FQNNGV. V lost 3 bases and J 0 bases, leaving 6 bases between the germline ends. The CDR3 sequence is CASSLASSYEQYF. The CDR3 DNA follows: TGTGCCAGCAGCTTGGCCAGCTCCTACGAGCAGTACTTC.

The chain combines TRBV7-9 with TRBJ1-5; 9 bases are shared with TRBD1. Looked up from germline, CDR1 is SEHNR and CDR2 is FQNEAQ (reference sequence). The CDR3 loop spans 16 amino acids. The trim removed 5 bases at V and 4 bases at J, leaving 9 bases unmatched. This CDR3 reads CASSPSPGTGNQPQHF. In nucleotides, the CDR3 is TGTGCCAGCAGCCCAAGCCCCGGGACAGGGAATCAGCCCCAGCATTTT.

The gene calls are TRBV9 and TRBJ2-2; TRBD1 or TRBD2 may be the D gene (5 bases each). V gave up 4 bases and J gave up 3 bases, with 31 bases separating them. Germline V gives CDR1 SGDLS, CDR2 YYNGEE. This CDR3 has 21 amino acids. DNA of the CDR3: TGTGCCAGCAGCCGAAAACCCCGTACCGACAGTCTCGGAGGCGACACCGGGGAGCTGTTTTTT. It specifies CASSRKPRTDSLGGDTGELFF.

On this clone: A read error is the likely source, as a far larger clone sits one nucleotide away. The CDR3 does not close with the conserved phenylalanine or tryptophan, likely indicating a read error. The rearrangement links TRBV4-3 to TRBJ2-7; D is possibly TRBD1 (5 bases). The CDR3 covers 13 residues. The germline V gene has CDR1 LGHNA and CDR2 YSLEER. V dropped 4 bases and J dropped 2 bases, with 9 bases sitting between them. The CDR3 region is CASSPGWPYEQYI. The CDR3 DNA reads TGCGCCAGCAGCCCAGGGTGGCCCTACGAGCAGTACATC.

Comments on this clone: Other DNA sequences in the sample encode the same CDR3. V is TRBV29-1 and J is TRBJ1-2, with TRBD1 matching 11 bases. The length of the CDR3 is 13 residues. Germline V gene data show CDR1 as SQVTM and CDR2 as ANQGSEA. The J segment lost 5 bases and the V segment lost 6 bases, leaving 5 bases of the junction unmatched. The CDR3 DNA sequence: TGCAGCGTGAGGACAGGGGGCCTGTATGGCTACACCTTC. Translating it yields CSVRTGGLYGYTF.

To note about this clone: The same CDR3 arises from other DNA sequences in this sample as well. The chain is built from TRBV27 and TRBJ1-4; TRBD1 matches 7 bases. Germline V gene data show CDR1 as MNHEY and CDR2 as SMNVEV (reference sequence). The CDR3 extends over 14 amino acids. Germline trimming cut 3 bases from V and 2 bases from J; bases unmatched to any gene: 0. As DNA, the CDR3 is TGTGCCAGCAGTTTCAGGGGGACTAATGAAAAACTGTTTTTT. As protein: CASSFRGTNEKLFF.

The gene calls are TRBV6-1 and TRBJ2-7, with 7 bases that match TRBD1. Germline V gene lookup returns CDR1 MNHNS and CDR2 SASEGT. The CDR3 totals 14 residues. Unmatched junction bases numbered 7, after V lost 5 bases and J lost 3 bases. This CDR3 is CASSQQGVGYEQYF. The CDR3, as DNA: TGTGCCAGCAGTCAGCAGGGGGTCGGCTACGAGCAGTACTTC.

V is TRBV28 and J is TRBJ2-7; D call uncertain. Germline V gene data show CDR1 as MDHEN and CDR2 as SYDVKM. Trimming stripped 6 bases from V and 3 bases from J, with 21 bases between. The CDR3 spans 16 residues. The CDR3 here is CASSPPLLVQSYEQYF. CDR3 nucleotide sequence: TGTGCCAGCAGCCCCCCCCTACTCGTTCAGAGCTACGAGCAGTACTTC. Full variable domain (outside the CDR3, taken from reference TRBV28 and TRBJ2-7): DVKVTQSSRYLVKRTGEKVFLECVQDMDHENMFWYRQDPGLGLRLIYFSYDVKMKEKGDIPEGYSVSREKKERFSLILESASTNQTSMYLCASSPPLLVQSYEQYFGPGTRLTVT.

DNA of the CDR3: TGTGCCAGCAGCTTGTCTCAGGGGATGTCCTACGAGCAGTACTTC. The encoded protein is CASSLSQGMSYEQYF. The chain uses TRBV5-5 and TRBJ2-7; TRBD1 might be the D (6 bases). The CDR3 contains 15 residues. V lost 1 base and J 1 base, leaving 12 bases between the germline ends. Germline V gene data show CDR1 as SGHKS and CDR2 as YYEKEE (reference sequence). Based on the CDR3 plus reference TRBV5-5 and TRBJ2-7, the full variable domain is DAGVTQSPTHLIKTRGQQVTLRCSPISGHKSVSWYQQVLGQGPQFIFQYYEKEERGRGNFPDRFSARQFPNYSSELNVNALLLGDSALYLCASSLSQGMSYEQYFGPGTRLTVT.

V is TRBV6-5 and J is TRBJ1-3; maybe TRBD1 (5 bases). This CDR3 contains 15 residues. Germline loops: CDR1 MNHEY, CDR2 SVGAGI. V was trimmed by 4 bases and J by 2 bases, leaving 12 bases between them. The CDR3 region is CASSLGQGAGNTIYF. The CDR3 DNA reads TGTGCCAGCAGTTTAGGGCAGGGTGCTGGAAACACCATATATTTT.

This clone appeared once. CDR3 loop: CASSPLLYGDGGTSTDTQYF. The CDR3 DNA is TGTGCCAGCAGTCCCTTATTATACGGGGATGGCGGAACTAGCACAGATACGCAGTATTTT. V usage is TRBV27 and J usage is TRBJ2-3; weak D call: TRBD2 (5 bases). V shed 5 bases and J shed 0 bases, with 27 bases lying between them. Germline V CDR1 and CDR2: MNHEY, SMNVEV (reference sequence). This CDR3 is built from 20 residues.

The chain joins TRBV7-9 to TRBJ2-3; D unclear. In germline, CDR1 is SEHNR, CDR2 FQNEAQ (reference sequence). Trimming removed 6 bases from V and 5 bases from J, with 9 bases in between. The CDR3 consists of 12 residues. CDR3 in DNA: TGTGCCAGCAGGGCCGATCGAGATACGCAGTATTTT. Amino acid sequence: CASRADRDTQYF.

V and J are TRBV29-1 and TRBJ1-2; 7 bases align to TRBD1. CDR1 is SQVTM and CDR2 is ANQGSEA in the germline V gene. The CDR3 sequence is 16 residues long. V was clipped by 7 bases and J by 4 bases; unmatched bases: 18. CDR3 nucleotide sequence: TGCAGCGCATGGGACCCGACAGGGAGCCCTTCCTATGGCTACACCTTC. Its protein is CSAWDPTGSPSYGYTF.

The CDR3 DNA reads as TGTGCCAGCAGTTACTCGCCCAGGGTCTACGAGCAGTACTTC. Translation gives CASSYSPRVYEQYF. The chain is built from TRBV6-5 and TRBJ2-7; D is possibly TRBD1 (5 bases). Germline V CDR1 and CDR2: MNHEY, SVGAGI. The CDR3 covers 14 residues. Trimming pared 0 bases from V and 3 bases from J, leaving 9 bases between.

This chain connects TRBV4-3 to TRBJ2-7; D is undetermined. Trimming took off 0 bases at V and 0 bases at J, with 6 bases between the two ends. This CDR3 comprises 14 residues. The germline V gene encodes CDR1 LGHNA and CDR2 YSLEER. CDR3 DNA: TGCGCCAGCAGCCAAGATCTGGCCTCCTACGAGCAGTACTTC. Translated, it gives CASSQDLASYEQYF.

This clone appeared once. This CDR3 is CAISELGQQETQYF. CDR3 in DNA: TGTGCCATCAGTGAGTTAGGCCAACAAGAGACCCAGTACTTC. This sequence joins TRBV10-3 and TRBJ2-5; D not certain. V lost 1 base and J 2 bases, leaving 8 bases between the germline ends. Germline V lookup: CDR1 ENHRY, CDR2 SYGVKD. This CDR3 has 14 amino acids.